This T cell receptor beta chain was recorded in a study of glioma-infiltrating T cells. Points from the study as a whole: Only very few CDR3 sequences appeared in both tissue and blood.

This clonotype occurred many times. Its cognate antigen is unknown. The iRepertoire nested amplicon-rescue multiplex PCR amplified TCR alpha and beta CDR3s from RNA. TCRdb reprocessed the multiplex PCR reads via MiXCR and lists one record per CDR3 protein. The data contain some 160,000 distinct CDR3 sequences, more than 35% of them singletons. The germline gives CDR1 SGHTA, CDR2 FQGNSA. Trimming removed 2 bases at V and 9 bases at J, with 11 bases between. This CDR3 has 13 amino acids. Sequencing used glioma tissue, nonneoplastic brain tissue, or PBMCs (not recorded which). This clonotype was obtained from a human donor with low-grade glioma or glioblastoma, undergoing nonglioma brain surgery, or in good health (not recorded which). V gene TRBV7-2 combines with J gene TRBJ2-1, with no clear D. The CDR3 coding sequence is TGTGCCAGCAGCTTACCCTCTACCCGTGAGCAGTTCTTC. Residues: CASSLPSTREQFF. The full variable domain, completed using reference TRBV7-2 and TRBJ2-1, is GAGVSQSPSNKVTEKGKDVELRCDPISGHTALYWYRQSLGQGLEFLIYFQGNSAPDKSGLPSDRFSAERTGGSVSTLTIQRTQQEDSAVYLCASSLPSTREQFFGPGTRLTVL.